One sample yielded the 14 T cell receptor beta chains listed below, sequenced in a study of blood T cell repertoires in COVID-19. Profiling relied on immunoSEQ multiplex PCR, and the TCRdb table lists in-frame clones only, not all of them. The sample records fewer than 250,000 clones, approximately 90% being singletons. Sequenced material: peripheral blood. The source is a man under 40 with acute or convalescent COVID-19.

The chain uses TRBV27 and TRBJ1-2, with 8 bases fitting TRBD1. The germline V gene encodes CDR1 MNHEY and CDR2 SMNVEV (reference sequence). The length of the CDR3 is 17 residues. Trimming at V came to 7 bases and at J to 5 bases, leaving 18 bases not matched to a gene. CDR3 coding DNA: TGTGCCAGCACCCAATATTCAGGGGGCGCTTTGTTGTATGGCTACACCTTC. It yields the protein CASTQYSGGALLYGYTF.

CDR3 sequence: CASSQSPHRGRTDTQYF. The CDR3 nucleotides read TGCGCCAGCAGCCAAAGCCCTCACAGGGGGCGCACAGATACGCAGTATTTT. V is TRBV4-1 and J is TRBJ2-3; 9 bases align to TRBD1. From germline, CDR1 is MGHRA and CDR2 YSYEKL. With 2 bases clipped from V and 1 base from J, the junction kept 7 bases outside the gene matches. The CDR3 contains 17 residues.

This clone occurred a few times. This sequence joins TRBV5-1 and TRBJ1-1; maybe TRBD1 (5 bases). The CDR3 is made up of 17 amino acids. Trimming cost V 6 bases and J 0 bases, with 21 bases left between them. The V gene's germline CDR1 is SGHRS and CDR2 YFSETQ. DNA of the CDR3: TGCGCCAGCACCCCAGCAGGCAGGGCCCATCTGAACACTGAAGCTTTCTTT. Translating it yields CASTPAGRAHLNTEAFF.

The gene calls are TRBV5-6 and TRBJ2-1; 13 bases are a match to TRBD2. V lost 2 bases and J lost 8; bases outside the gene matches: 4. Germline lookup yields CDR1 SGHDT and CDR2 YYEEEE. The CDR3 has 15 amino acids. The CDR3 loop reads CASSLPGLAGYEQFF. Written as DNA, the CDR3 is TGTGCCAGCAGCTTACCGGGACTAGCGGGATATGAGCAGTTCTTC.

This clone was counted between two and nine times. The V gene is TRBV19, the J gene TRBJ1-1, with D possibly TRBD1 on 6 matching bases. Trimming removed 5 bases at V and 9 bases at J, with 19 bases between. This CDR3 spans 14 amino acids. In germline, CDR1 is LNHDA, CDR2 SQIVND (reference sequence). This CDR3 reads CASSGRFTGTQAFF. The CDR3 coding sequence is TGTGCCAGTAGTGGTCGTTTTACAGGGACCCAAGCTTTCTTT.

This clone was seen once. The CDR3 loop reads CASFSGSPRGRDTQYF. CDR3 bases: TGTGCCAGTTTTAGCGGGAGCCCCCGGGGGAGAGATACGCAGTATTTT. The chain carries TRBV2 and TRBJ2-3; 9 nucleotides agree with TRBD2. V lost 9 bases, J lost 5 bases, and 15 bases stayed unmatched. CDR1 is SNHLY and CDR2 is FYNNEI in the germline V gene. The CDR3 spans 16 residues.

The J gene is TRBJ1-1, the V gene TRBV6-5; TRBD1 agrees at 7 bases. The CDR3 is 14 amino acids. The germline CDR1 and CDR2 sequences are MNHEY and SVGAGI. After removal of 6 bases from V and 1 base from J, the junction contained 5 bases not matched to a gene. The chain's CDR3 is CASRRQGGNTEAFF. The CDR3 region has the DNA TGTGCCAGCAGACGTCAGGGGGGGAACACTGAAGCTTTCTTT.

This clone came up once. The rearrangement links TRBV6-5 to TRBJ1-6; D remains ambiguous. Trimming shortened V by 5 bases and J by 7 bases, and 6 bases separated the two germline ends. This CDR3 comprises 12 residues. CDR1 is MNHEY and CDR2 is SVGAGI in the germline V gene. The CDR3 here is CASSRRNSPLHF. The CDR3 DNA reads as TGTGCCAGCAGTAGGAGAAATTCACCCCTCCACTTT.

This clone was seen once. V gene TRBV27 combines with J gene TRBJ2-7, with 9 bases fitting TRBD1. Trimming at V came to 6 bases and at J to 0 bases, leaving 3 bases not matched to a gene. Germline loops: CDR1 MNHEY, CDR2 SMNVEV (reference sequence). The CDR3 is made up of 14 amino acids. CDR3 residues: CASSGTGRSYEQYF. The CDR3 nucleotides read TGTGCCAGCAGCGGGACAGGGCGCTCCTACGAGCAGTACTTC.

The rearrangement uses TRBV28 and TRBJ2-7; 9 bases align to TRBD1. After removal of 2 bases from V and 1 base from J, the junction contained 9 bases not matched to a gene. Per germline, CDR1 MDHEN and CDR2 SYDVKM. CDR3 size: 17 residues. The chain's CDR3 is CASSLGPGQGNSYEQYF. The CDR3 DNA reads TGTGCCAGCAGTTTAGGTCCGGGACAGGGAAATTCCTACGAGCAGTACTTC.

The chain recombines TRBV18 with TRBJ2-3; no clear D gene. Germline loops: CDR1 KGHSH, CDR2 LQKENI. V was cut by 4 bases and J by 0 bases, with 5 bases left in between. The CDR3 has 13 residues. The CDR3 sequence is CASSLRSTDTQYF. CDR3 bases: TGTGCCAGCTCACTCCGTAGCACAGATACGCAGTATTTT.

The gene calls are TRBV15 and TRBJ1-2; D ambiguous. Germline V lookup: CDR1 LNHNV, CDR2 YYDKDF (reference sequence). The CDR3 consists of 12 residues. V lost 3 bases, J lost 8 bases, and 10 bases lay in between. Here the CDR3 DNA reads TGTGCCACCAGCAGCCCAACGCGGGGCTACACCTTC. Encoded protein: CATSSPTRGYTF.

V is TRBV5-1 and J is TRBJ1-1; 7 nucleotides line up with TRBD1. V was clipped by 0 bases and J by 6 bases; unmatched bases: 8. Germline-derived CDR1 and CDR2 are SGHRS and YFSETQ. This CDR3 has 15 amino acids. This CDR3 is CASSLVAGGNPEAFF. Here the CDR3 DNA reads TGCGCCAGCAGCTTGGTGGCAGGGGGGAATCCTGAAGCTTTCTTT.

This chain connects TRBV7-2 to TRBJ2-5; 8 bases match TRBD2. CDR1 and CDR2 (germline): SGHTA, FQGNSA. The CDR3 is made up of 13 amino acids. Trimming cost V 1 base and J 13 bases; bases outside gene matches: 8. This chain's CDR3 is CASSLERGRPPYF. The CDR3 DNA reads TGTGCCAGCAGCTTAGAGCGGGGGCGCCCCCCGTACTTC. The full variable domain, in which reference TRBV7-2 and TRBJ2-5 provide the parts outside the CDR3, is GAGVSQSPSNKVTEKGKDVELRCDPISGHTALYWYRQSLGQGLEFLIYFQGNSAPDKSGLPSDRFSAERTGGSVSTLTIQRTQQEDSAVYLCASSLERGRPPYFGPGTRLLVL.